Listed below are T cell receptor beta chains from one sample, sequenced in a study of T cell repertoires in cytomegalovirus infection. Via MiXCR, TCRdb re-called the reads, giving one row per CDR3 protein. The sample holds 250,000 to 300,000 distinct CDR3 sequences, about 20% seen once. Their target antigens are unknown. The specimen comprised cultured PBMCs, sampled from culture after CMV antigen stimulation. All receptors come from a human donor in good health (CMV status not recorded). Some clones in this sample may be carry-over from other donors' samples. The CDR3 runs from the conserved cysteine through the conserved F or W. The order of the fields is J gene, V gene, clone size, D gene, CDR3 protein, CDR3 DNA. The D gene is left open where the match is weak. Size tells how often a clone was seen (once, few, many) or the class of an expanded clone, and some rows leave it out.

j_call: TRBJ2-4
v_call: TRBV6-6
clone_size: -
d_call: TRBD2
cdr3_aa: CASSYTSGKNIQYF
cdr3_nt: TGTGCCAGCAGTTATACTAGCGGCAAAAACATTCAGTACTTC

j_call: TRBJ1-6
v_call: TRBV7-8
clone_size: -
d_call: TRBD1
cdr3_aa: CASSLFGQGRSPLHF
cdr3_nt: TGTGCCAGCAGCTTATTCGGACAGGGGAGATCACCCCTCCACTTT

j_call: TRBJ2-7
v_call: TRBV7-2
clone_size: many
d_call: -
cdr3_aa: CASSSPPILYEQYF
cdr3_nt: TGTGCCAGCAGCTCGCCCCCGATCCTATACGAGCAGTACTTC

j_call: TRBJ2-1
v_call: TRBV12-3/TRBV12-4
clone_size: -
d_call: -
cdr3_aa: CASSPEVRSYNEQFF
cdr3_nt: TGTGCCAGCAGTCCGGAGGTGAGGTCCTACAATGAGCAGTTCTTC

j_call: TRBJ1-4
v_call: TRBV2
clone_size: -
d_call: -
cdr3_aa: CASRTDSYNEKLFF
cdr3_nt: TGTGCCAGCAGGACGGACAGCTATAATGAAAAACTGTTTTTT

j_call: TRBJ1-1
v_call: TRBV7-2
clone_size: many
d_call: -
cdr3_aa: CASSLGTNTEAFF
cdr3_nt: TGTGCCAGCAGCTTAGGTACGAACACTGAAGCTTTCTTT

j_call: TRBJ2-7
v_call: TRBV12-3/TRBV12-4
clone_size: many
d_call: TRBD2
cdr3_aa: CASSLRTSGSYEQYF
cdr3_nt: TGTGCCAGCAGTTTAAGGACTAGCGGCTCCTACGAGCAGTACTTC

j_call: TRBJ1-6
v_call: TRBV27
clone_size: -
d_call: TRBD1
cdr3_aa: CASREQGASPLHF
cdr3_nt: TGTGCCAGCAGAGAACAGGGGGCGTCACCCCTCCACTTT

j_call: TRBJ2-3
v_call: TRBV28
clone_size: -
d_call: TRBD2
cdr3_aa: CASSSPASGSTDTQYF
cdr3_nt: TGTGCCAGCAGTTCCCCGGCTAGCGGGAGCACAGATACGCAGTATTTT

j_call: TRBJ2-1
v_call: TRBV6-2/TRBV6-3
clone_size: few
d_call: -
cdr3_aa: CASRRRYNEQFF
cdr3_nt: TGTGCCAGCCGGCGCCGCTACAATGAGCAGTTCTTC

j_call: TRBJ2-2
v_call: TRBV11-3
clone_size: few
d_call: -
cdr3_aa: CASFKRRGRIRELFF
cdr3_nt: TGTGCCAGCTTTAAGAGGCGGGGGCGCATCAGGGAGCTGTTTTTT

j_call: TRBJ1-4
v_call: TRBV7-6
clone_size: many
d_call: -
cdr3_aa: CASSPSDSRGEKLFF
cdr3_nt: TGTGCCAGCAGCCCCTCGGACAGCCGAGGGGAAAAACTGTTTTTT

j_call: TRBJ2-1
v_call: TRBV6-5
clone_size: -
d_call: -
cdr3_aa: CASSYFRTSGHNEQFF
cdr3_nt: TGTGCCAGCAGTTACTTCCGGACCTCCGGCCACAATGAGCAGTTCTTC

j_call: TRBJ1-2
v_call: TRBV6-2/TRBV6-3
clone_size: few
d_call: -
cdr3_aa: CASSDHFLGDYGYTF
cdr3_nt: TGTGCCAGCAGTGACCACTTCCTCGGTGACTATGGCTACACCTTC

j_call: TRBJ1-6
v_call: TRBV28
clone_size: -
d_call: -
cdr3_aa: CASSFLGVDNSPLHF
cdr3_nt: TGTGCCAGCAGTTTCTTAGGGGTGGATAATTCACCCCTCCACTTT

j_call: TRBJ2-2
v_call: TRBV4-3
clone_size: -
d_call: -
cdr3_aa: CASSQVREAGELFF
cdr3_nt: TGCGCCAGCAGCCAAGTGCGGGAAGCCGGGGAGCTGTTTTTT

j_call: TRBJ2-5
v_call: TRBV10-3
clone_size: -
d_call: TRBD2
cdr3_aa: CAVRAGEFQETQYF
cdr3_nt: TGTGCCGTACGAGCGGGAGAGTTCCAAGAGACCCAGTACTTC

j_call: TRBJ1-1
v_call: TRBV7-9
clone_size: few
d_call: TRBD1
cdr3_aa: CASSPLDRERNTEAFF
cdr3_nt: TGTGCCAGCAGCCCCTTGGACAGGGAGAGGAACACTGAAGCTTTCTTT

j_call: TRBJ2-1
v_call: TRBV2
clone_size: -
d_call: TRBD2
cdr3_aa: CASSDRTSLEQFF
cdr3_nt: TGTGCCAGCAGTGACCGGACTAGCCTTGAGCAGTTCTTC

j_call: TRBJ1-4
v_call: TRBV7-2
clone_size: many
d_call: -
cdr3_aa: CASSTSITTNEKLFF
cdr3_nt: TGTGCCAGCAGCACATCGATCACAACTAATGAAAAACTGTTTTTT

j_call: TRBJ2-6
v_call: TRBV7-6
clone_size: many
d_call: -
cdr3_aa: CASSLVAGPGANVLTF
cdr3_nt: TGTGCCAGCAGCTTAGTCGCCGGGCCCGGGGCCAACGTCCTGACTTTC

j_call: TRBJ2-7
v_call: TRBV19
clone_size: -
d_call: -
cdr3_aa: CASKYEQYF
cdr3_nt: TGTGCCAGTAAGTACGAGCAGTACTTC

j_call: TRBJ1-3
v_call: TRBV7-9
clone_size: -
d_call: -
cdr3_aa: CASSFRRTDSGNTIYF
cdr3_nt: TGTGCCAGCAGCTTCAGAAGGACAGACTCTGGAAACACCATATATTTT

j_call: TRBJ2-3
v_call: TRBV10-3
clone_size: -
d_call: -
cdr3_aa: CAISTTGDTQYF
cdr3_nt: TGTGCCATCAGCACGACTGGGGATACGCAGTATTTT

j_call: TRBJ2-7
v_call: TRBV6-5
clone_size: many
d_call: -
cdr3_aa: CASSYGRDFYEQYF
cdr3_nt: TGTGCCAGCAGTTATGGGCGGGACTTCTACGAGCAGTACTTC

j_call: TRBJ2-5
v_call: TRBV7-3
clone_size: many
d_call: TRBD2
cdr3_aa: CASSKTSGRETQYF
cdr3_nt: TGTGCCAGCAGCAAGACTAGCGGGAGAGAGACCCAGTACTTC

j_call: TRBJ1-1
v_call: TRBV4-1
clone_size: -
d_call: -
cdr3_aa: CASSQVIKEETEAFF
cdr3_nt: TGCGCCAGCAGCCAAGTAATAAAAGAGGAGACTGAAGCTTTCTTT

j_call: TRBJ1-6
v_call: TRBV7-8
clone_size: many
d_call: -
cdr3_aa: CASSRDVGSNSPLHF
cdr3_nt: TGTGCCAGCAGCCGAGACGTGGGGAGTAATTCACCCCTCCACTTT

j_call: TRBJ2-1
v_call: TRBV12-3/TRBV12-4
clone_size: -
d_call: TRBD2
cdr3_aa: CASRLAETYNEQFF
cdr3_nt: TGTGCCAGCAGACTAGCGGAGACGTACAATGAGCAGTTCTTC

j_call: TRBJ2-5
v_call: TRBV29-1
clone_size: -
d_call: -
cdr3_aa: CSSRAGETQYF
cdr3_nt: TGCAGCAGCAGGGCAGGAGAGACCCAGTACTTC

j_call: TRBJ2-1
v_call: TRBV20-1
clone_size: -
d_call: TRBD2
cdr3_aa: CSAPSGATYNEQFF
cdr3_nt: TGCAGTGCTCCTAGCGGGGCAACCTACAATGAGCAGTTCTTC